The 24 T cell receptor beta chains below come from one sample, sequenced in a study of T cells in Graves' hyperthyroidism and ophthalmopathy. RNA transcripts yielded amplified TCR beta CDR3 regions. The HTBI primer set drove a first-round RT-PCR of the TCR CDR3. TCRdb fed the multiplex PCR reads into MiXCR, producing one record per CDR3 protein. The data contain 600,000 or so distinct CDR3 sequences, 15% to 20% of them singletons. The source material was blood. The receptors derive from a young woman with Graves' hyperthyroidism.

The V and J genes are TRBV6-5 and TRBJ2-3; the match to TRBD1 covers 8 bases. Losses at the gene ends were 2 bases for V and 2 bases for J; bases not matched to a gene: 6. From germline, CDR1 is MNHEY and CDR2 SVGAGI. The CDR3 sequence is 16 residues long. Written as DNA, the CDR3 is TGTGCCAGCAGTTACGGGCCAGGGGGCGACACAGATACGCAGTATTTT. Amino acids: CASSYGPGGDTDTQYF.

The rearrangement joins TRBV12-3 or TRBV12-4 to TRBJ1-5, with D perhaps TRBD1 (5 bases). The CDR3 is made up of 13 amino acids. Between the trimmed V and J ends, which lost 6 bases and 7 bases, there was a span of 13 bases. The CDR3 sequence is CASRIREGQPQHF. In nucleotides, the CDR3 is TGTGCCAGCAGGATCAGGGAGGGACAGCCCCAGCATTTT.

This clonotype occurred many times. V and J are TRBV7-9 and TRBJ2-7; D is ambiguous. Germline V CDR1 and CDR2: SEHNR, FQNEAQ (reference sequence). Trimming left V 7 bases short and J 2 bases short, with 12 bases between. This CDR3 is built from 13 residues. The CDR3 DNA sequence: TGTGCCAGCAACCCCTTGGCTACCTACGAGCAGTACTTC. Translated: CASNPLATYEQYF.

The chain uses TRBV9 and TRBJ1-2, with TRBD1 matching over 7 bases. CDR3 length equals 15 residues. Germline CDR1 and CDR2: SGDLS and YYNGEE. V trimming: 4 bases; J trimming: 0 bases; junction bases outside the gene matches: 6. The CDR3 spells CASSFQGQTNYGYTF. The CDR3 DNA reads TGTGCCAGCAGCTTCCAGGGACAGACTAACTATGGCTACACCTTC.

The chain links TRBV29-1 to TRBJ2-7; D is perhaps TRBD2 (6 bases). In germline, CDR1 is SQVTM, CDR2 ANQGSEA. This CDR3 is built from 11 residues. Trimming took off 6 bases at V and 3 bases at J, with 9 bases between the two ends. The CDR3, as DNA: TGCAGCGTCACGGACTACTACGAGCAGTACTTC. Residues: CSVTDYYEQYF.

A few counts support this clonotype. V is TRBV6-1 and J is TRBJ1-6; TRBD1 matches at 7 bases. This CDR3 spans 16 amino acids. CDR1 is MNHNS and CDR2 is SASEGT in the germline V gene. V trimming: 6 bases; J trimming: 9 bases; junction bases outside the gene matches: 14. The CDR3 nucleotides read TGTGCCAGCAGAGCCCCCGAGACAGGGCTTAGTTCACCCCTCCACTTT. Protein: CASRAPETGLSSPLHF.

This clonotype occurred a few times. The chain joins TRBV7-9 to TRBJ2-2; D perhaps matches TRBD2 (5 bases). This CDR3 is built from 15 residues. The V end was cut by 8 bases, the J end by 3 bases, with 16 bases between. Per germline, CDR1 SEHNR and CDR2 FQNEAQ (reference sequence). CDR3 amino acids: CASYGIALHTGELFF. Here the CDR3 DNA reads TGTGCCAGCTACGGGATCGCACTCCACACCGGGGAGCTGTTTTTT. The variable domain in full, with the rest retrieved from reference TRBV7-9 and TRBJ2-2, is DTGVSQNPRHKITKRGQNVTFRCDPISEHNRLYWYRQTLGQGPEFLTYFQNEAQLEKSRLLSDRFSAERPKGSFSTLEIQRTEQGDSAMYLCASYGIALHTGELFFGEGSRLTVL.

This clonotype has just a few counts. V usage is TRBV18 and J usage is TRBJ2-5, with a weak D call TRBD1 (5 bases). Germline lookup yields CDR1 KGHSH and CDR2 LQKENI. The CDR3 consists of 14 residues. The V gene lost 4 bases and the J gene lost 2 bases, with 11 bases spanning the gap. The CDR3 DNA reads as TGTGCCAGCTCACGAAAAGACAGACAAGAGACCCAGTACTTC. Its protein product is CASSRKDRQETQYF.

This clonotype was recorded many times. V and J are TRBV5-1 and TRBJ2-3, with 9 nucleotides matching TRBD2. The ends lost 0 bases at V and 0 bases at J; junction bases unmatched: 2. CDR1 and CDR2 (germline): SGHRS, YFSETQ. The CDR3 spans 16 residues. This CDR3 reads CASSLATSGSTDTQYF. CDR3 DNA: TGCGCCAGCAGCTTGGCGACTAGCGGTAGCACAGATACGCAGTATTTT.

The rearrangement links TRBV24-1 to TRBJ2-7; tentative D call: TRBD1 (5 bases). Trimming removed 9 bases from V and 6 bases from J, with 14 bases in between. Per the germline V gene, CDR1 is KGHDR and CDR2 is SFDVKD. CDR3 size: 12 residues. The chain's CDR3 is CATPQQVLEQYF. As DNA, the CDR3 is TGTGCCACCCCACAACAGGTTCTCGAGCAGTACTTC.

The rearrangement joins TRBV19 to TRBJ1-5, with TRBD1 identical over 10 bases. J gave up 2 bases and V 4 bases, and 8 bases lay outside the gene matches. Germline V gene lookup returns CDR1 LNHDA and CDR2 SQIVND (reference sequence). The CDR3 has 17 amino acids. CDR3 protein: CASSTLPGTGGNQPQHF. Written as DNA, the CDR3 is TGTGCCAGTAGTACCCTCCCCGGGACAGGGGGCAATCAGCCCCAGCATTTT.

V is TRBV6-2 or TRBV6-3 and J is TRBJ1-1; TRBD1 agrees at 10 bases. V shed 0 bases, J shed 6 bases, and the junction held 1 base outside the gene matches. Germline V gives CDR1 MNHEY, CDR2 SVGEGT. CDR3 size: 14 residues. CDR3 in amino acids: CASSYSTGGPEAFF. DNA of the CDR3: TGTGCCAGCAGTTACTCGACAGGGGGCCCTGAAGCTTTCTTT.

This clonotype was found a few times. In DNA, the CDR3 is TGTGCCAGCAGCGTAGGGCTAGGGGCCACATACGAGCAGTACTTC. It translates to CASSVGLGATYEQYF. The rearrangement uses TRBV9 and TRBJ2-7, with D possibly being TRBD1 (5 bases). V lost 0 bases, J lost 4 bases, and 14 bases lay in between. Looked up from germline, CDR1 is SGDLS and CDR2 is YYNGEE. CDR3 length: 15 residues.

This clonotype has only a few counts. Since a much larger clone is just one base distant, this may be a read error. The chain joins TRBV28 to TRBJ2-7, with 7 bases aligning to TRBD1. The J segment lost 6 bases and the V segment lost 3 bases, leaving 2 bases of the junction unmatched. Germline lookup yields CDR1 MDHEN and CDR2 SYDVKM. The CDR3 length is 12 residues. The CDR3 DNA sequence: TGTGCCAGCAGTTTCAACAGGGGCGAGCAGTACTTC. It is translated as CASSFNRGEQYF.

This clonotype was counted ten times or more. The chain links TRBV6-1 to TRBJ2-3; D may match TRBD1 or TRBD2 (5 bases each). The V end lost 6 bases, the J end lost 1 base, and 14 bases lay between the germline ends. CDR3 size: 15 residues. The germline CDR1 and CDR2 sequences are MNHNS and SASEGT. CDR3 coding DNA: TGTGCCAGCAGCTGGGGGATGGGGGGCACAGATACGCAGTATTTT. It is translated as CASSWGMGGTDTQYF.

The chain recombines TRBV19 with TRBJ1-1; D not certain. Germline V gene sequence: CDR1 LNHDA, CDR2 SQIVND (reference sequence). The V gene lost 3 bases and the J gene lost 4 bases, with 6 bases spanning the gap. The CDR3 sequence is 12 residues long. CDR3 region: CASSMGSTEAFF. CDR3 nucleotide sequence: TGTGCCAGTAGTATGGGGAGCACTGAAGCTTTCTTT.

This rearrangement joins TRBV10-2 to TRBJ1-2; D uncertain. V was cut by 0 bases and J by 3 bases, with 5 bases left in between. The CDR3 is made up of 13 amino acids. Germline-derived CDR1 and CDR2 are WSHSY and SAAADI. CDR3 nucleotides: TGCGCCAGCAGTGAGTCGAGACACTATGGCTACACCTTC. The encoded protein is CASSESRHYGYTF.

This clonotype was recorded only once. The chain recombines TRBV14 with TRBJ2-1; no clear D gene. CDR1 and CDR2 (germline): SGHDN, FVKESK. The CDR3 loop spans 13 amino acids. V was shortened by 1 base and J by 2 bases, with 3 bases between the two germline ends. The CDR3, as DNA: TGTGCCAGCAGCCAAGCTACCTACAATGAGCAGTTCTTC. This encodes CASSQATYNEQFF.

V is TRBV6-5 and J is TRBJ1-6; D not resolved. CDR1 and CDR2 from the germline V gene are MNHEY and SVGAGI. V lost 0 bases and J lost 13, with 16 bases in between. The CDR3 loop spans 15 amino acids. The CDR3 reads CASSYSKVGGLPLHF. As DNA, the CDR3 is TGTGCCAGCAGTTACTCGAAGGTGGGAGGGTTGCCCCTCCACTTT.

This clonotype was seen repeatedly, ten times or more. The chain links TRBV6-5 to TRBJ2-1; the D gene is possibly TRBD1 (6 bases). V was clipped by 2 bases and J by 7 bases, with 21 bases between them. Germline lookup yields CDR1 MNHEY and CDR2 SVGAGI. The CDR3 is made up of 17 amino acids. Here the CDR3 reads CASSYSSTGRSGNEQFF. CDR3 nucleotide sequence: TGTGCCAGCAGTTACAGTTCGACAGGCCGATCCGGGAATGAGCAGTTCTTC.

This clonotype was detected only a few times. The CDR3 coding sequence is TGTGCCACCATAAGTGGGGCAGGGGAAGAGCCCCAGCATTTT. Protein product: CATISGAGEEPQHF. This rearrangement joins TRBV19 to TRBJ1-5, with a tentative D call TRBD1 (6 bases). The germline CDR1 and CDR2 sequences are LNHDA and SQIVND (reference sequence). There are 14 residues in the CDR3. V lost 10 bases to trimming and J lost 8 bases, with 21 bases between them.

This clonotype was seen ten or more times. The CDR3 sequence is CASSPTGGVSNQPQHF. CDR3 coding DNA: TGTGCCAGCAGTCCCACAGGGGGTGTGAGCAATCAGCCCCAGCATTTT. The chain has TRBV6-2 or TRBV6-3 and TRBJ1-5, with 8 positions matching TRBD1. Germline assignment: CDR1 MNHEY and CDR2 SVGEGT. CDR3 length equals 16 residues. V trimming: 5 bases; J trimming: 1 base; junction bases outside the gene matches: 7.

This clonotype was recorded a few times. This rearrangement joins TRBV30 to TRBJ1-5; D gene ambiguous. The germline V gene encodes CDR1 GTSNPN and CDR2 SVGIG (reference sequence). The CDR3 runs to 15 residues. V lost 0 bases and J lost 7, with 16 bases in between. CDR3 DNA: TGTGCCTGGAGTGTACGTAGGGTAGTCGACCAGCCCCAGCATTTT. It specifies CAWSVRRVVDQPQHF.

This clonotype was recorded many times. The chain combines TRBV20-1 with TRBJ2-1, with D perhaps being TRBD1 or TRBD2 (5 bases each). Trimming pared 6 bases from V and 8 bases from J, leaving 20 bases between. From germline, CDR1 is DFQATT and CDR2 SNEGSKA (reference sequence). The CDR3 totals 14 residues. The CDR3 here is CSAAPWGSGDEQFF. The CDR3 DNA reads as TGCAGTGCCGCCCCTTGGGGGAGCGGCGATGAGCAGTTCTTC.